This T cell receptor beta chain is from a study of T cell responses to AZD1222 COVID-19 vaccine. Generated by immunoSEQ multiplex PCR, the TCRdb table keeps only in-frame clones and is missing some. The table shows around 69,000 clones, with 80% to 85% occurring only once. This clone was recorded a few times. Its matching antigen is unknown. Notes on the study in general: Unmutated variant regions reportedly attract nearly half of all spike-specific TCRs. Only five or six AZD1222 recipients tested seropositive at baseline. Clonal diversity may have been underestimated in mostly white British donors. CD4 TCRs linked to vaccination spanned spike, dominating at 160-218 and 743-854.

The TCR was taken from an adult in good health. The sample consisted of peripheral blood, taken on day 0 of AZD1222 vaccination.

The CDR3: CASSQTGHSGANVLTF. CDR3 bases: TGCGCCAGCAGCCAGACAGGGCACTCTGGGGCCAACGTCCTGACTTTC. The chain is built from TRBV4-1 and TRBJ2-6; TRBD1 agrees at 7 bases. The V segment lost 3 bases and the J segment 0 bases; nucleotides outside the gene matches: 2. In germline, CDR1 is MGHRA, CDR2 YSYEKL. The CDR3 totals 16 residues.